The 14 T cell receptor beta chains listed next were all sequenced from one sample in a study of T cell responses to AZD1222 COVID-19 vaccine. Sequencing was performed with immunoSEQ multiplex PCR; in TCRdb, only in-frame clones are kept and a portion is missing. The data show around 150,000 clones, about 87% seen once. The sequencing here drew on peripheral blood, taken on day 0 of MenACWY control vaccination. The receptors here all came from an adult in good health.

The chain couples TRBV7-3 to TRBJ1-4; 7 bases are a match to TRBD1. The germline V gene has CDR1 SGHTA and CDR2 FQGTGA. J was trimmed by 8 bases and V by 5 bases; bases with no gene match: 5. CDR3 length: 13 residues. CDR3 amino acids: CASSPSGGEKLFF. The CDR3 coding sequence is TGTGCCAGCAGCCCCTCAGGGGGGGAAAAACTGTTTTTT.

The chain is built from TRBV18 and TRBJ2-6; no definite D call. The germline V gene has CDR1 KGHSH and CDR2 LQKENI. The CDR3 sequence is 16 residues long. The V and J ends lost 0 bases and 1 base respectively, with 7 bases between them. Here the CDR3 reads CASSPPIASGANVLTF. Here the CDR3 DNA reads TGTGCCAGCTCACCACCGATCGCATCTGGGGCCAACGTCCTGACTTTC.

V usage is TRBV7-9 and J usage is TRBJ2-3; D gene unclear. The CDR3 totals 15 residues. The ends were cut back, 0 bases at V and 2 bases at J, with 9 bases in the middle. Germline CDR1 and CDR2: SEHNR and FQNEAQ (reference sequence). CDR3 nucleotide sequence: TGTGCCAGCAGCTTAGCTCTTCTCTCCACAGATACGCAGTATTTT. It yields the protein CASSLALLSTDTQYF.

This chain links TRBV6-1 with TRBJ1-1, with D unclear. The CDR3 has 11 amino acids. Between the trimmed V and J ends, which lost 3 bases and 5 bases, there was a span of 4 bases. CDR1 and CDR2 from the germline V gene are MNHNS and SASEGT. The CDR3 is CASSDGTEAFF. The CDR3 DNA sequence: TGTGCCAGCAGTGACGGGACTGAAGCTTTCTTT.

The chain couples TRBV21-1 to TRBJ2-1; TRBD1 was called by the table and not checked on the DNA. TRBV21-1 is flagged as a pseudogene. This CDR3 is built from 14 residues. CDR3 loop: CASSRRTAEGEQFF. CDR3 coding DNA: TGTGCCAGCAGTCGCCGGACAGCAGAAGGTGAGCAGTTCTTC.

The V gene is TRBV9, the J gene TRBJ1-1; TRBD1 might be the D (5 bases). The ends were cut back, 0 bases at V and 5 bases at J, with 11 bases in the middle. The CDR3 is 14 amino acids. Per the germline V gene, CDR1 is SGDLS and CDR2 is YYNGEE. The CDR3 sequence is CASSVGSGRTEAFF. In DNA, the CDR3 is TGTGCCAGCAGCGTAGGGTCAGGGCGTACTGAAGCTTTCTTT.

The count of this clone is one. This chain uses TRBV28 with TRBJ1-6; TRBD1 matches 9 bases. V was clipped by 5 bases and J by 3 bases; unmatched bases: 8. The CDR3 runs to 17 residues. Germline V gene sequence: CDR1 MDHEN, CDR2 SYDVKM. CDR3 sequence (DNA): TGTGCCAGCAGTCCCTCCTCGGGACAGGGCTATAATTCACCCCTCCACTTT. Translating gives CASSPSSGQGYNSPLHF.

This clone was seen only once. The CDR3 loop is CASSKIYSNQPQHF. The CDR3 nucleotides are TGTGCCAGCTCGAAGATTTATAGCAATCAGCCCCAGCATTTT. The chain is built from TRBV6-5 and TRBJ1-5; no clear D. The ends were cut back, 8 bases at V and 0 bases at J, with 11 bases in the middle. This CDR3 is built from 14 residues. Germline CDR1 reads MNHEY; CDR2 reads SVGAGI.

CDR3 region: CASTNGGYNSPLHF. CDR3 nucleotides: TGTGCCAGCACCAACGGGGGGTATAATTCACCCCTCCACTTT. V usage is TRBV2 and J usage is TRBJ1-6, with D possibly matching TRBD1 (5 bases). Germline lookup yields CDR1 SNHLY and CDR2 FYNNEI. Trimming removed 7 bases from V and 4 bases from J, with 11 bases in between. The CDR3 runs to 14 residues. Full variable domain (missing parts from reference TRBV2 and TRBJ1-6): EPEVTQTPSHQVTQMGQEVILRCVPISNHLYFYWYRQILGQKVEFLVSFYNNEISEKSEIFDDQFSVERPDGSNFTLKIRSTKLEDSAMYFCASTNGGYNSPLHFGNGTRLTVT.

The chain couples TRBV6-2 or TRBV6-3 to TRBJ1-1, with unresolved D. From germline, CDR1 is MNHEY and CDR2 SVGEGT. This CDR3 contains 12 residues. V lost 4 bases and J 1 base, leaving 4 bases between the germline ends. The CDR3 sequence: CASSWANTEAFF. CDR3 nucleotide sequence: TGTGCCAGCAGTTGGGCGAACACTGAAGCTTTCTTT.

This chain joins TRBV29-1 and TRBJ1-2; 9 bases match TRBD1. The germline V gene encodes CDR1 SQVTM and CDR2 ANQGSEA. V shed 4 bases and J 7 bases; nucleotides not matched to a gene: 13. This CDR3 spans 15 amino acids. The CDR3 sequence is CSVVSSGQGIRGYTF. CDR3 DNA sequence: TGCAGCGTTGTTAGCTCGGGACAGGGAATACGTGGCTACACCTTC.

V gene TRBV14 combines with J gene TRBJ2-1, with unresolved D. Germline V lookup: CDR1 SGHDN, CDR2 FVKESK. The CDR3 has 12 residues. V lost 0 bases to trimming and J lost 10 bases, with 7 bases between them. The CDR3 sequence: CASSQDSREQFF. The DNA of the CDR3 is TGTGCCAGCAGCCAAGATTCTCGGGAGCAGTTCTTC.

For the CDR3, the DNA is TGTGCCAGCAGTTTGAGGCCAGAAGATACGCAGTATTTT. Amino acids: CASSLRPEDTQYF. This chain links TRBV12-3 or TRBV12-4 with TRBJ2-3; D is unresolved. Trimming removed 3 bases at V and 5 bases at J, with 9 bases between. This CDR3 has 13 residues.

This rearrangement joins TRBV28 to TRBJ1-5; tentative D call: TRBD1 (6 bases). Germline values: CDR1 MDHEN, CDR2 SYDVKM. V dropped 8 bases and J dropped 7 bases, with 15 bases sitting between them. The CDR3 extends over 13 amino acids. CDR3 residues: CASLRGEGQPQHF. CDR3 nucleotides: TGTGCCAGCCTCAGGGGAGAAGGACAGCCCCAGCATTTT. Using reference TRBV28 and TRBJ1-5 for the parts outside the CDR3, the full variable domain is DVKVTQSSRYLVKRTGEKVFLECVQDMDHENMFWYRQDPGLGLRLIYFSYDVKMKEKGDIPEGYSVSREKKERFSLILESASTNQTSMYLCASLRGEGQPQHFGDGTRLSIL.